The sequence of this T cell receptor (beta chain) was determined in a study of blood T cell repertoires in COVID-19. Sequencing used immunoSEQ multiplex PCR; TCRdb keeps in-frame clones, though not all of them. Among under 250,000 clones, approximately 85% were seen once, and the ten largest hold 5.5% to 6.5%. Trimming took 3 bases from V and 2 from J; bases not matched to a gene: 8. Per germline, CDR1 LGHNT and CDR2 FRNRAP. The CDR3 contains 17 residues. This sequence originates from a woman older than 75 with COVID-19, enrolled during active disease. Input material: peripheral blood. The chain carries TRBV12-5 and TRBJ2-3; 10 nucleotides agree with TRBD2. In nucleotides, the CDR3 is TGTGCTAGTGGTTTTGGGAGCGGGGGGGCACTCACAGATACGCAGTATTTT. Its translation is CASGFGSGGALTDTQYF.